The following is a T cell receptor (beta chain) sequence with its context. What it binds is unknown. V shed 2 bases and J shed 7 bases, with 13 bases lying between them. The V gene's germline CDR1 is SGHRS and CDR2 YFSETQ. The CDR3 runs to 14 residues. The data were taken from a study of T cell responses to AZD1222 COVID-19 vaccine. The study, taken as a whole, reports: Mapped onto spike, vaccine-associated CD4 TCRs spanned it and were dominant at 160-218 and 743-854.

Assay used: immunoSEQ multiplex PCR; TCRdb lists only in-frame clones, some missing. In the table there are fewer than 200,000 clones, roughly 88% of which are singletons. Second doses at about 4 or about 12 weeks were pooled. The starting material was peripheral blood, obtained 28 days after the second AZD1222 dose. This chain links TRBV5-1 with TRBJ1-5; possible D gene TRBD1, 6 bases. This TCR was recovered from an adult who received the AZD1222 COVID-19 vaccine. The CDR3 reads CASSLRQADQPQHF. The CDR3, as DNA: TGCGCCAGCAGCTTACGACAGGCCGACCAGCCCCAGCATTTT.